This entry is about one T cell receptor (beta chain). The target antigen is unknown. PCR used 60 Vbeta primers and 13 Jbeta primers. Using immunoSEQ multiplex PCR, the repertoire was profiled, and TCRdb retains in-frame clones only, with some absent. The sample comprises under 150,000 clones, 75% to 85% of which are singletons, and 6.2% rests with the top ten. The data were obtained in a study of cytomegalovirus exposure and HLA in healthy donors. Overall study findings and caveats: Some public TCRs appeared in many individuals, while most sequences were rare. TCR beta chains numbering some 160 were designated cytomegalovirus-associated. The study carried out a later analysis of TCR beta sequences. It associated 15,000 to 20,000 of them with specific HLA alleles at a false discovery rate of 0.05.

This CDR3 contains 14 residues. Germline CDR1 SGHNT, CDR2 YENEEA. V was clipped by 1 base and J by 2 bases, with 9 bases between them. The V call is TRBV11-3, the J call TRBJ2-7, with a possible D match to TRBD1 (6 bases). The receptor's source is a woman between 35 and 50 years old in good health and CMV-seropositive. The sequenced material came from PBMCs. CDR3 amino acids: CASSLGTATYEQYF. The CDR3 DNA sequence: TGTGCCAGCAGCTTAGGGACAGCCACCTACGAGCAGTACTTC. Looking up the rest from reference TRBV11-3 and TRBJ2-7 gives the full variable domain: EAGVVQSPRYKIIEKKQPVAFWCNPISGHNTLYWYLQNLGQGPELLIRYENEEAVDDSQLPKDRFSAERLKGVDSTLKIQPAELGDSAVYLCASSLGTATYEQYFGPGTRLTVT.